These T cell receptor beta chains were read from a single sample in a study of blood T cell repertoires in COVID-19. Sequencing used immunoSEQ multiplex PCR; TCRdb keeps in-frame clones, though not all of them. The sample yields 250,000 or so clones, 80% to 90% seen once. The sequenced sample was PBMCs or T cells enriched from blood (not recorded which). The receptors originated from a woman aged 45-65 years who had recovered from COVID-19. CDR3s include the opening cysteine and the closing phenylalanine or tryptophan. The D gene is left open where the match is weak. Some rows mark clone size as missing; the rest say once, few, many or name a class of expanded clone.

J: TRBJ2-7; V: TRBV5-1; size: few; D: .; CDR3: CASYESGGNEQYF; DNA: TGCGCCAGCTACGAGTCTGGCGGGAACGAGCAGTACTTC
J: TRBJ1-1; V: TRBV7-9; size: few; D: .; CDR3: CASIPVAGNTEAFF; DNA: TGTGCCAGCATCCCCGTGGCAGGGAACACTGAAGCTTTCTTT
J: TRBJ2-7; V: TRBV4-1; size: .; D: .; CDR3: CASSQEGSGAYEQYF; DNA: TGCGCCAGCAGCCAAGAGGGTAGCGGAGCCTACGAGCAGTACTTC
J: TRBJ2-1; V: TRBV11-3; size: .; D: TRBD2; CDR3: CASSRSGRSYNEQFF; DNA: TGTGCCAGCAGCCGTAGCGGGAGGTCCTACAATGAGCAGTTCTTC
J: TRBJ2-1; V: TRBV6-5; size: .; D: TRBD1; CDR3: CASSKAGTDYNEQFF; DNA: TGTGCCAGCAGCAAAGCCGGGACAGACTACAATGAGCAGTTCTTC
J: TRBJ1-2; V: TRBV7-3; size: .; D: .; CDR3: CASSGGADYGYTF; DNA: TGTGCCAGCAGTGGAGGGGCAGACTATGGCTACACCTTC
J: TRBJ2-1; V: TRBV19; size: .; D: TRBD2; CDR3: CASTLAEGNEQFF; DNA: TGTGCCAGTACTCTAGCGGAGGGGAATGAGCAGTTCTTC
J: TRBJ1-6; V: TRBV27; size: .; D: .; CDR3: CASSLSGGGGISPLHF; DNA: TGTGCCAGCAGTTTATCGGGGGGTGGGGGGATTTCACCCCTCCACTTT
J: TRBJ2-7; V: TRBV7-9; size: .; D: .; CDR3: CASSSYGHYEQYF; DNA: TGTGCCAGCAGCTCGTACGGACACTACGAGCAGTACTTC
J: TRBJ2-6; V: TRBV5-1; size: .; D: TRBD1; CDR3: CASSYGQGVPLSGANVLTF; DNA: TGCGCCAGCAGTTACGGACAGGGAGTGCCCTTATCTGGGGCCAACGTCCTGACTTTC
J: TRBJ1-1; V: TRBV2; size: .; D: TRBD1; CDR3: CALHDRVGDAFF; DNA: TGTGCCCTCCACGACAGGGTCGGGGATGCTTTCTTT
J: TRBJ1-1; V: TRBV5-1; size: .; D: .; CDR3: CASSLSGGRNTEAFF; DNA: TGCGCCAGCAGCTTGAGTGGTGGCAGGAACACTGAAGCTTTCTTT
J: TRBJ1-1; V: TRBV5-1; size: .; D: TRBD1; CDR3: CASSLRTGDVEAFF; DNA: TGCGCCAGCAGCTTAAGGACAGGGGATGTAGAAGCTTTCTTT
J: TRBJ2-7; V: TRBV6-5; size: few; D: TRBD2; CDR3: CASSSPTSGRNYEQYF; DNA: TGTGCCAGCAGTTCCCCGACTAGCGGGAGAAACTACGAGCAGTACTTC
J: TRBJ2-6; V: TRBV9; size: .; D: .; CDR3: CASSVESGANVLTF; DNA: TGTGCCAGCAGCGTAGAGAGTGGGGCCAACGTCCTGACTTTC
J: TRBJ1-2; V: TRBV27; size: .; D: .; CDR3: CASSLSGGGSATSYTF; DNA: TGTGCCAGCAGTTTATCCGGGGGGGGATCTGCTACGAGCTACACCTTC
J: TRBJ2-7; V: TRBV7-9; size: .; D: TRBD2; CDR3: CASSSRLAGGPYEQYF; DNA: TGTGCCAGCAGCTCCAGACTAGCGGGAGGCCCCTACGAGCAGTACTTC
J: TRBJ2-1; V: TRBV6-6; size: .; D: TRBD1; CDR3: CASSQFTGQGTYNEQFF; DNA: TGTGCCAGCAGTCAATTCACGGGACAGGGAACCTACAATGAGCAGTTCTTC
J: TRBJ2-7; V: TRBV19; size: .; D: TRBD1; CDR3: CASSITGAFYEQYF; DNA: TGTGCCAGTAGTATAACAGGGGCCTTCTACGAGCAGTACTTC
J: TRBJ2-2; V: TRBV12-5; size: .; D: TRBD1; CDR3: CASGTSPGTGSTGELFF; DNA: TGTGCTAGTGGTACCAGCCCCGGGACAGGGAGCACCGGGGAGCTGTTTTTT
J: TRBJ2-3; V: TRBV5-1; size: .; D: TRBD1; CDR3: CASSTRPGTGFGTDTQYF; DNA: TGCGCCAGCAGCACCAGACCCGGGACAGGGTTTGGCACAGATACGCAGTATTTT
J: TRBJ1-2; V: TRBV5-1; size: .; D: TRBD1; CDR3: CASSLSGTGNYGYTF; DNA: TGCGCCAGCAGCTTGTCTGGGACAGGGAACTATGGCTACACCTTC
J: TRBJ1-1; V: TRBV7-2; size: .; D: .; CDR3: CASSPFARGGGTEAFF; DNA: TGTGCCAGCAGCCCCTTCGCGCGGGGAGGAGGAACTGAAGCTTTCTTT
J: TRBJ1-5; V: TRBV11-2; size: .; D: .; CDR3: CASSLDTGQPQHF; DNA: TGTGCCAGCAGCTTAGATACAGGTCAGCCCCAGCATTTT
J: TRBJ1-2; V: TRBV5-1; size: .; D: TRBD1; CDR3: CASSLSDRGYGYTF; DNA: TGCGCCAGCAGCTTGTCGGACAGGGGCTATGGCTACACCTTC
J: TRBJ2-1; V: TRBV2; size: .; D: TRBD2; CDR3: CASRAAGLGIEQFF; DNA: TGTGCCAGCAGGGCAGCGGGATTAGGTATTGAGCAGTTCTTC
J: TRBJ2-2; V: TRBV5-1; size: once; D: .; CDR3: CASSSNSHRELFF; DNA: TGCGCCAGCAGCTCGAATAGCCACCGGGAGCTGTTTTTT
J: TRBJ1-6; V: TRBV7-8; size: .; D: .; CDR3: CASSFTHVPRGNSPLHF; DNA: TGTGCCAGCAGCTTTACACACGTCCCTAGGGGTAATTCACCCCTCCACTTT
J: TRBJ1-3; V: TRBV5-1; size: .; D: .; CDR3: CASSLGQGNTIYF; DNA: TGCGCCAGCAGCTTAGGACAGGGAAACACCATATATTTT
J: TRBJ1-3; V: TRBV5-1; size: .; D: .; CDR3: CASSSGDTSGNTIYF; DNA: TGCGCCAGCAGCTCGGGAGATACCTCTGGAAACACCATATATTTT